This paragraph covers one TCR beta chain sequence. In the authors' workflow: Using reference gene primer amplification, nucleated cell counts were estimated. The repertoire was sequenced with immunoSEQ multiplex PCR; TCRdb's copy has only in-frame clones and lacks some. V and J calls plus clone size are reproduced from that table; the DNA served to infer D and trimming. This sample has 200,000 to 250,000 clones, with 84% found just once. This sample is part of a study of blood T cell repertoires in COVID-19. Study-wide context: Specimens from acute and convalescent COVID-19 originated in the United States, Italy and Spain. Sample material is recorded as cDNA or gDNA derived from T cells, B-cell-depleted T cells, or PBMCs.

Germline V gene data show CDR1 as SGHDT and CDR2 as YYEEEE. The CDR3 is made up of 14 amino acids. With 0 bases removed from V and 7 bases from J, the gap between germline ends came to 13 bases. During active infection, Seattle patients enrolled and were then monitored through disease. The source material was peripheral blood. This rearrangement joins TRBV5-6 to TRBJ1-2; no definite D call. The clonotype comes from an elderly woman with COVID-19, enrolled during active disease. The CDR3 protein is CASSLGRPAFGYTF. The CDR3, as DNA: TGTGCCAGCAGCTTGGGGCGGCCGGCGTTTGGCTACACCTTC. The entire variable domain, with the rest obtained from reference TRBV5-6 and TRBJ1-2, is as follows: DAGVTQSPTHLIKTRGQQVTLRCSPKSGHDTVSWYQQALGQGPQFIFQYYEEEERQRGNFPDRFSGHQFPNYSSELNVNALLLGDSALYLCASSLGRPAFGYTFGSGTRLTVV.